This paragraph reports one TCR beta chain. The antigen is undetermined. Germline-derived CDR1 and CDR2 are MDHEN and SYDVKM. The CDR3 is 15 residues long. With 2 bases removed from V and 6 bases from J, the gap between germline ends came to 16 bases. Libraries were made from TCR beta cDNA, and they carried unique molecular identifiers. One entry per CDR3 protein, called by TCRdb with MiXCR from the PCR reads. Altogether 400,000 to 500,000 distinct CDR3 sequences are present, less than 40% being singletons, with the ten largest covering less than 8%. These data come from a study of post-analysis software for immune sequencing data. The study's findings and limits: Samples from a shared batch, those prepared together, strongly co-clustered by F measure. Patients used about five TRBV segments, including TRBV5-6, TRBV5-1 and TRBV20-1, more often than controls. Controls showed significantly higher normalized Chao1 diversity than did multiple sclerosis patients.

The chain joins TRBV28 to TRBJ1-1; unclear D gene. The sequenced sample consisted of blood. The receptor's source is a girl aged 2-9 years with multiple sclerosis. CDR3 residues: CASSLGPWDTSEAFF. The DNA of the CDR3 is TGTGCCAGCAGTTTAGGACCGTGGGATACCTCTGAAGCTTTCTTT.